What follows are 21 T cell receptor beta chains derived from one specimen sequenced in a study of T cell responses to AZD1222 COVID-19 vaccine. The repertoire was sequenced with immunoSEQ multiplex PCR; TCRdb's copy has only in-frame clones and lacks some. The table has tens of thousands of clones, 88% seen once; the top ten hold 4.8%. The input for sequencing was peripheral blood, taken 28 days after the second dose of the MenACWY control vaccine. These receptors came from an adult who received the MenACWY meningococcal vaccine as a control.

This clone has only one observation. The gene calls are TRBV7-2 and TRBJ2-7; maybe TRBD2 (6 bases). The CDR3 sequence is 15 residues long. V lost 0 bases, J lost 3 bases, and 12 bases lay in between. Germline V gene sequence: CDR1 SGHTA, CDR2 FQGNSA. The CDR3 DNA reads as TGTGCCAGCAGCTTAGCGACCGGGAGTATCTACGAGCAGTACTTC. Protein sequence: CASSLATGSIYEQYF.

This chain connects TRBV19 to TRBJ1-1; D is unclear. The CDR3 extends over 14 amino acids. V was pared by 3 bases and J by 3 bases, with 11 bases between. Germline V lookup: CDR1 LNHDA, CDR2 SQIVND (reference sequence). This CDR3 reads CASSIRGRDTEAFF. DNA for the CDR3: TGTGCCAGTAGTATTCGAGGGCGGGACACTGAAGCTTTCTTT.

This chain joins TRBV29-1 and TRBJ2-7, with 8 nucleotides matching TRBD2. This CDR3 spans 12 amino acids. Per germline, CDR1 SQVTM and CDR2 ANQGSEA. V was pared by 6 bases and J by 2 bases, with 3 bases of the junction left unmatched. This CDR3 reads CSVQTSAYEQYF. CDR3 nucleotide sequence: TGCAGCGTCCAGACTAGCGCCTACGAGCAGTACTTC.

The table lists this clone with a count of one. The rearrangement uses TRBV24-1 and TRBJ1-1, with 8 nucleotides matching TRBD1. This CDR3 has 13 amino acids. V gave up 5 bases and J gave up 8 bases; unmatched junction bases: 6. Germline CDR1 reads KGHDR; CDR2 reads SFDVKD. The CDR3, as DNA: TGTGCCACCAGTGCCGACGGGGACAGGGAAGCTTTCTTT. This sequence encodes CATSADGDREAFF.

This rearrangement joins TRBV12-3 or TRBV12-4 to TRBJ1-5; TRBD1 matches 9 bases. The CDR3 runs to 13 residues. V was pared by 8 bases and J by 5 bases, with 4 bases of the junction left unmatched. The CDR3: CASGRQGDQPQHF. Here the CDR3 DNA reads TGTGCCAGCGGAAGACAGGGGGATCAGCCCCAGCATTTT.

The V call is TRBV6-1, the J call TRBJ1-4, with D tentatively TRBD1 (5 bases). The germline V gene encodes CDR1 MNHNS and CDR2 SASEGT. V shed 2 bases and J shed 7 bases, with 14 bases lying between them. This CDR3 is built from 15 residues. CDR3 loop: CASSELAGSFEKLFF. CDR3 nucleotides: TGTGCCAGCAGTGAATTGGCAGGGTCTTTTGAAAAACTGTTTTTT.

The gene calls are TRBV3-1 (or the pseudogene TRBV3-2) and TRBJ2-1; 8 bases fit TRBD2. Germline CDR1 is LGHDT and CDR2 is YNNKEL (reference sequence). CDR3 size: 15 residues. V lost 1 base, J lost 2 bases, and 1 base stayed unmatched. The CDR3 loop is CASSQAGRAYNEQFF. CDR3 coding DNA: TGTGCCAGCAGCCAAGCCGGGAGGGCCTACAATGAGCAGTTCTTC.

The chain carries TRBV10-3 and TRBJ2-7; D gene ambiguous. The CDR3 runs to 18 residues. Germline values: CDR1 ENHRY, CDR2 SYGVKD. V lost 0 bases and J lost 3, with 21 bases in between. CDR3: CAISESIGTGPLDYEQYF. The CDR3 DNA reads TGTGCCATCAGTGAGTCGATAGGAACCGGGCCCCTCGACTACGAGCAGTACTTC.

This rearrangement joins TRBV23-1 to TRBJ2-3; TRBD2 matches 11 bases. TRBV23-1 is treated as an ORF (open reading frame) with a function not yet certain. This CDR3 has 17 amino acids. V dropped 0 bases and J dropped 5; count of bases not matched to a gene: 7. The CDR3 reads CASSQSQIAGGRDTQYF. For the CDR3, the DNA is TGCGCCAGCAGTCAATCGCAGATAGCGGGGGGGCGAGATACGCAGTATTTT.

The chain couples TRBV4-3 to TRBJ1-2; D is unresolved. V lost 1 base and J lost 8, with 14 bases in between. Germline V gene lookup returns CDR1 LGHNA and CDR2 YSLEER. The CDR3 has 14 amino acids. CDR3 sequence reads: CASSQGAEVGGYTF. CDR3 bases: TGCGCCAGCAGCCAAGGGGCGGAGGTAGGGGGCTACACCTTC.

The chain uses TRBV9 and TRBJ2-3, with a tentative D call TRBD1 (5 bases). The CDR3 is made up of 14 amino acids. V dropped 3 bases and J dropped 7 bases, with 15 bases sitting between them. Germline CDR1 SGDLS, CDR2 YYNGEE. CDR3: CASSGQSAQHTQYF. The DNA for the CDR3 is TGTGCCAGCAGCGGACAGTCGGCCCAACATACGCAGTATTTT.

The CDR3 coding sequence is TGTGCCAGCAGTCCAACGGGACAGCCTATTGGCGAGCAGTACTTC. Its translation: CASSPTGQPIGEQYF. The rearrangement uses TRBV6-2 or TRBV6-3 and TRBJ2-7; 7 bases fit TRBD1. CDR1 MNHEY and CDR2 SVGEGT come from the germline V gene. J was trimmed by 6 bases and V by 5 bases; bases with no gene match: 13. There are 15 residues in the CDR3.

The CDR3 DNA sequence: TGCGCCAGCAGGGAAGCCTACAGGGGGCGCGACTATGGCTACACCTTC. Residues: CASREAYRGRDYGYTF. The gene calls are TRBV5-1 and TRBJ1-2; TRBD1 matches 9 bases. The length of the CDR3 is 16 residues. The germline gives CDR1 SGHRS, CDR2 YFSETQ. Trimming took 5 bases from V and 3 from J; bases not matched to a gene: 11.

V is TRBV12-3 or TRBV12-4 and J is TRBJ1-2; D is possibly TRBD1 (5 bases). The CDR3 sequence is 12 residues long. V lost 8 bases and J 1 base, leaving 8 bases between the germline ends. CDR3 sequence reads: CASWGDNYGYTF. As DNA, the CDR3 is TGTGCCAGCTGGGGCGATAACTATGGCTACACCTTC.

The V and J genes are TRBV5-5 and TRBJ2-7; TRBD1 matches 7 bases. CDR1 is SGHKS and CDR2 is YYEKEE in the germline V gene (reference sequence). With 2 bases clipped from V and 7 bases from J, the junction kept 3 bases outside the gene matches. CDR3 length: 12 amino acids. In nucleotides, the CDR3 is TGTGCCAGCAGCTTCCCAGGGGGAGAGCAGTACTTC. This codes for CASSFPGGEQYF.

This chain links TRBV7-3 with TRBJ1-4; no reliable D call. Per germline, CDR1 SGHTA and CDR2 FQGTGA. This CDR3 is 15 amino acids long. Trimming pared 5 bases from V and 3 bases from J, leaving 13 bases between. CDR3: CASSLTRTSNEKLFF. CDR3 bases: TGTGCCAGCAGCCTCACAAGGACTTCTAATGAAAAACTGTTTTTT.

The chain has TRBV30 and TRBJ2-7, with 10 nucleotides matching TRBD1. The trim removed 7 bases at V and 5 bases at J, leaving 8 bases unmatched. Germline V gene data show CDR1 as GTSNPN and CDR2 as SVGIG (reference sequence). CDR3 length equals 13 residues. The CDR3 DNA follows: TGTGCCTACGGACAGGGGGTAGTCCACGAGCAGTACTTC. Its translation: CAYGQGVVHEQYF.

This chain links TRBV6-1 with TRBJ1-2; D is unresolved. Trimming took 6 bases from V and 11 from J, leaving 19 bases between them. From germline, CDR1 is MNHNS and CDR2 SASEGT. This CDR3 spans 13 amino acids. The CDR3 loop reads CASSNSGVPLYTF. As DNA, the CDR3 is TGTGCCAGCAGCAATTCGGGAGTCCCGTTATACACCTTC.

This clone was counted a single time. The genes are TRBV9 and TRBJ1-1; D gene unclear. CDR3 size: 14 residues. Germline CDR1 is SGDLS and CDR2 is YYNGEE. The germline V and J ends were trimmed by 0 bases and 4 bases, with 10 bases remaining between them. As DNA, the CDR3 is TGTGCCAGCAGCGTAGCCCCGACGGGCACTGAAGCTTTCTTT. It is translated as CASSVAPTGTEAFF.

This clone was seen a single time. The V gene is TRBV27, the J gene TRBJ1-5, with 9 bases lining up with TRBD1. V gave up 0 bases and J gave up 7 bases; unmatched junction bases: 4. This CDR3 comprises 15 residues. Looked up from germline, CDR1 is MNHEY and CDR2 is SMNVEV (reference sequence). The CDR3 loop is CASSLSGTGLQPQHF. The CDR3 nucleotides are TGTGCCAGCAGTTTATCGGGGACAGGGCTCCAGCCCCAGCATTTT.

This chain joins TRBV10-3 and TRBJ2-7, with 14 bases matching TRBD2. There are 17 residues in the CDR3. With V trimmed by 6 bases and J by 0 bases, 7 bases remained unmatched. In germline, CDR1 is ENHRY, CDR2 SYGVKD. CDR3 amino acids: CAIRGTSGGSDSYEQYF. The DNA of the CDR3 is TGTGCCATCAGAGGGACTAGCGGGGGCTCCGACTCCTACGAGCAGTACTTC.